These 32 T cell receptor beta chains came from one sample sequenced in a study of blood T cell repertoires in COVID-19. Profiling relied on immunoSEQ multiplex PCR, and the TCRdb table lists in-frame clones only, not all of them. This table has approximately 100,000 clones, approximately 93% appearing once. Material for sequencing was peripheral blood. The receptor set was obtained from a man between 60 and 70 years old with acute or convalescent COVID-19.

Turning to this clone: A much larger clone lies a single base off, so this may be a read error. Other nucleotide sequences from this sample produce the same CDR3. J is TRBJ1-3 and V is TRBV7-9; D uncertain. V gave up 0 bases and J gave up 0 bases, with 9 bases separating them. The V gene's germline CDR1 is SEHNR and CDR2 FQNEAQ (reference sequence). The length of the CDR3 is 16 residues. The CDR3 sequence: CASSLAGSYSGNTIYF. The CDR3 DNA sequence: TGTGCCAGCAGCTTAGCGGGCAGCTACTCTGGAAACACCATATATTTT.

CDR3 sequence reads: CASSLDLLAGYEQYV. The CDR3 DNA reads as TGTGCCAGCAGCTTAGATCTGCTAGCGGGATACGAGCAGTACGTC. The V and J genes are TRBV11-2 and TRBJ2-7, with 9 bases aligning to TRBD2. Germline CDR1 and CDR2: SGHAT and FQNNGV. The CDR3 loop spans 15 amino acids. The V segment lost 0 bases and the J segment 4 bases; nucleotides outside the gene matches: 4.

The V gene is TRBV27, the J gene TRBJ2-7, with D perhaps TRBD1 (5 bases). The CDR3 length is 14 residues. Germline-derived CDR1 and CDR2 are MNHEY and SMNVEV (reference sequence). V was pared by 8 bases and J by 3 bases, with 17 bases between. The chain's CDR3 is CASGLPGSNYEQYF. CDR3 sequence (DNA): TGTGCCAGCGGGTTGCCAGGGTCTAACTACGAGCAGTACTTC.

This clone showed up just a few times. The J gene is TRBJ1-1, the V gene TRBV5-5; TRBD1 aligns across 9 bases. CDR1 is SGHKS and CDR2 is YYEKEE in the germline V gene (reference sequence). CDR3 size: 15 residues. Trimming cost V 4 bases and J 3 bases; bases outside gene matches: 7. CDR3 loop: CASSKTGTGYTEAFF. The CDR3 DNA reads as TGTGCCAGCAGCAAGACCGGGACAGGGTACACTGAAGCTTTCTTT.

This rearrangement joins TRBV5-1 to TRBJ2-5; D not certain. The V gene's germline CDR1 is SGHRS and CDR2 YFSETQ. This CDR3 spans 13 amino acids. V lost 4 bases and J 5 bases, leaving 12 bases between the germline ends. CDR3 in DNA: TGCGCCAGCAGCGGTGAGGCGCGCGAGACCCAGTACTTC. Protein: CASSGEARETQYF.

This chain links TRBV19 with TRBJ1-4, with a possible D match to TRBD1 (5 bases). The germline gives CDR1 LNHDA, CDR2 SQIVND (reference sequence). V was pared by 1 base and J by 7 bases, with 13 bases between. The CDR3 consists of 15 residues. The CDR3 loop reads CASSIVAGLIEKLFF. The CDR3 nucleotides are TGTGCCAGTAGTATAGTCGCAGGGTTAATTGAAAAACTGTTTTTT.

A single count supports this clone. The chain joins TRBV5-4 to TRBJ2-1; D possibly corresponds to TRBD1 (6 bases). This CDR3 has 17 amino acids. In germline, CDR1 is SGHNT, CDR2 YYREEE (reference sequence). V lost 0 bases to trimming and J lost 2 bases, with 15 bases between them. CDR3 bases: TGTGCCAGCAGCTTGGGGGGGCCTGCCAGTACCTACAATGAGCAGTTCTTC. Its protein product is CASSLGGPASTYNEQFF.

The chain couples TRBV11-2 to TRBJ1-1; D is ambiguous. Trimming removed 0 bases at V and 0 bases at J, with 8 bases between. This CDR3 region has 15 residues. From germline, CDR1 is SGHAT and CDR2 FQNNGV. CDR3 nucleotide sequence: TGTGCCAGCAGCTTAGATCTGGCGGTGAACACTGAAGCTTTCTTT. This encodes CASSLDLAVNTEAFF.

This clone was picked up a small number of times. The chain couples TRBV7-8 to TRBJ1-5; 8 bases are a match to TRBD1. V gave up 1 base and J gave up 6 bases; unmatched junction bases: 2. The CDR3 has 14 amino acids. Germline lookup yields CDR1 SGHVS and CDR2 FQNEAQ. The CDR3 loop reads CASSLDTGGQPQHF. The DNA for the CDR3 is TGTGCCAGCAGCTTAGATACAGGGGGTCAGCCCCAGCATTTT.

This clone appeared a single time. The J gene is TRBJ2-1, the V gene TRBV3-1 (or the pseudogene TRBV3-2); D might be TRBD1 (5 bases). The CDR3 sequence is 15 residues long. Germline-derived CDR1 and CDR2 are LGHDT and YNNKEL (reference sequence). The ends were cut back, 3 bases at V and 2 bases at J, with 11 bases in the middle. The CDR3 DNA follows: TGTGCCAGCAGCCATTCGACAGCTACCTACAATGAGCAGTTCTTC. Translated: CASSHSTATYNEQFF.

The chain links TRBV10-2 to TRBJ1-1, with 7 bases fitting TRBD1. Looked up from germline, CDR1 is WSHSY and CDR2 is SAAADI. The V gene end was trimmed by 3 bases and the J gene end by 5 bases; junction bases not matched to a gene: 3. This CDR3 is 13 amino acids long. The CDR3 sequence: CASSDRGLTEAFF. The CDR3 DNA reads as TGCGCCAGCAGTGATAGGGGGCTGACTGAAGCTTTCTTT.

The rearrangement joins TRBV11-2 to TRBJ2-4; 9 nucleotides line up with TRBD2. The J segment lost 7 bases and the V segment lost 4 bases, leaving 11 bases of the junction unmatched. The CDR3 consists of 16 residues. The germline CDR1 and CDR2 sequences are SGHAT and FQNNGV. This CDR3 reads CASSSIISGSRNIQYF. The CDR3 region has the DNA TGTGCCAGCAGCTCCATAATTAGCGGGAGCCGGAACATTCAGTACTTC. The full variable domain, with the rest looked up from reference TRBV11-2 and TRBJ2-4, is EAGVAQSPRYKIIEKRQSVAFWCNPISGHATLYWYQQILGQGPKLLIQFQNNGVVDDSQLPKDRFSAERLKGVDSTLKIQPAKLEDSAVYLCASSSIISGSRNIQYFGAGTRLSVL.

The rearrangement links TRBV7-8 to TRBJ2-1; 12 bases match TRBD2. Per the germline V gene, CDR1 is SGHVS and CDR2 is FQNEAQ. Trimming cost V 5 bases and J 6 bases; bases outside gene matches: 8. There are 16 residues in the CDR3. CDR3: CASSPETSGSINEQFF. In DNA form, the CDR3 reads TGTGCCAGCAGCCCGGAGACTAGCGGGAGTATCAATGAGCAGTTCTTC.

V gene TRBV2 combines with J gene TRBJ1-5, with TRBD1 matching 8 bases. The germline gives CDR1 SNHLY, CDR2 FYNNEI. The CDR3 runs to 14 residues. V shed 4 bases, J shed 7 bases, and the junction held 6 bases outside the gene matches. CDR3 sequence reads: CASSGSGGGQPQHF. DNA of the CDR3: TGTGCCAGCAGTGGGTCAGGGGGCGGACAGCCCCAGCATTTT.

V is TRBV5-6 and J is TRBJ1-5, with 9 positions matching TRBD1. Germline V gives CDR1 SGHDT, CDR2 YYEEEE. The V segment lost 0 bases and the J segment 4 bases; nucleotides outside the gene matches: 2. The CDR3 covers 15 residues. The CDR3 DNA sequence: TGTGCCAGCAGCTTGGAACAGGGGGCAAATCAGCCCCAGCATTTT. Translation: CASSLEQGANQPQHF.

J is TRBJ1-1 and V is TRBV18; D perhaps matches TRBD1 (5 bases). The CDR3 has 15 amino acids. The germline V gene has CDR1 KGHSH and CDR2 LQKENI. Trimming took 1 base from V and 0 from J, leaving 9 bases between them. CDR3 residues: CASSPRGGMNTEAFF. The DNA of the CDR3 is TGTGCCAGCTCACCACGGGGGGGAATGAACACTGAAGCTTTCTTT.

The chain combines TRBV29-1 with TRBJ2-3; TRBD2 is a possible D gene (6 bases). Germline V gene sequence: CDR1 SQVTM, CDR2 ANQGSEA. The CDR3 has 11 residues. The CDR3 DNA follows: TGCAGTGTGGGACTCACAGATACGCAGTATTTT. As protein: CSVGLTDTQYF.

This rearrangement joins TRBV4-2 to TRBJ2-3; D possibly corresponds to TRBD1 (5 bases). Trimming left V 4 bases short and J 2 bases short, with 7 bases between. In germline, CDR1 is LGHNA, CDR2 YNFKEQ. The CDR3 contains 13 residues. CDR3 protein: CASSPDNTDTQYF. In DNA, the CDR3 is TGTGCCAGCAGCCCGGACAACACAGATACGCAGTATTTT.

V gene TRBV4-2 combines with J gene TRBJ1-4; possible D gene TRBD1, 6 bases. With 0 bases removed from V and 7 bases from J, the gap between germline ends came to 21 bases. The CDR3 has 18 amino acids. Germline V gene lookup returns CDR1 LGHNA and CDR2 YNFKEQ. The CDR3 DNA sequence: TGTGCCAGCAGCCAAGAGGGGCATGGTTCGGGGGGCGGTGAAAAACTGTTTTTT. It codes for CASSQEGHGSGGGEKLFF.

This sequence joins TRBV2 and TRBJ2-2; D possibly corresponds to TRBD1 (6 bases). The germline gives CDR1 SNHLY, CDR2 FYNNEI. Trimming removed 4 bases at V and 1 base at J, with 10 bases between. The CDR3 runs 15 residues. This chain's CDR3 is CASSGGQRNTGELFF. In nucleotides, the CDR3 is TGTGCCAGCAGTGGTGGACAGAGGAACACCGGGGAGCTGTTTTTT.

This chain links TRBV5-8 with TRBJ1-3; 7 positions agree with TRBD1. Germline values: CDR1 SGHTS, CDR2 YDEGEE. Unmatched junction bases numbered 7, after V lost 4 bases and J lost 0 bases. The CDR3 runs 16 residues. In nucleotides, the CDR3 is TGTGCCAGCAGCCTGCGGACAGGAGGCTCTGGAAACACCATATATTTT. It specifies CASSLRTGGSGNTIYF.

The genes are TRBV28 and TRBJ1-2, with a tentative D call TRBD1 (5 bases). The CDR3 loop spans 12 amino acids. CDR1 and CDR2 (germline): MDHEN, SYDVKM. V was pared by 11 bases and J by 1 base, with 11 bases between. CDR3 protein: CAVLQVNYGYTF. CDR3 sequence (DNA): TGTGCCGTATTACAGGTTAACTATGGCTACACCTTC.

The rearrangement joins TRBV29-1 to TRBJ2-1, with 13 bases aligning to TRBD2. CDR3 length: 16 residues. The V gene's germline CDR1 is SQVTM and CDR2 ANQGSEA. The J segment lost 6 bases and the V segment lost 5 bases, leaving 10 bases of the junction unmatched. The CDR3 protein is CSVNVRTSGSFNEQFF. For the CDR3, the DNA is TGCAGCGTTAACGTCAGGACTAGCGGGAGTTTCAATGAGCAGTTCTTC.

The chain combines TRBV5-1 with TRBJ2-1; a possible D gene is TRBD2 (5 bases). The CDR3 runs to 15 residues. Germline CDR1 reads SGHRS; CDR2 reads YFSETQ. With 1 base removed from V and 5 bases from J, the gap between germline ends came to 13 bases. For the CDR3, the DNA is TGCGCCAGCAGCTTGATGGCGGGCACGAACAATGAGCAGTTCTTC. It translates to CASSLMAGTNNEQFF.

This clone was seen only once. The chain employs TRBV19 and TRBJ1-1, with D uncertain. CDR3 length: 14 residues. V was shortened by 7 bases and J by 0 bases, with 12 bases between the two germline ends. Germline assignment: CDR1 LNHDA and CDR2 SQIVND (reference sequence). This chain's CDR3 is CASTNGLMNTEAFF. For the CDR3, the DNA is TGTGCCAGTACCAACGGACTGATGAACACTGAAGCTTTCTTT.

The chain combines TRBV4-1 with TRBJ2-5; the match to TRBD2 covers 11 bases. With V trimmed by 2 bases and J by 7 bases, 6 bases remained unmatched. Germline values: CDR1 MGHRA, CDR2 YSYEKL. This CDR3 has 15 amino acids. This CDR3 is CASSQTLAGERTQYF. The CDR3 DNA reads as TGCGCCAGCAGCCAAACACTAGCGGGAGAGAGGACCCAGTACTTC.

The V call is TRBV25-1, the J call TRBJ2-2; D remains unclear. This CDR3 contains 11 residues. Trimming removed 8 bases from V and 4 bases from J, with 5 bases in between. Germline V lookup: CDR1 MGHDK, CDR2 SYGVNS. CDR3 sequence: CASRVTGELFF. In nucleotides, the CDR3 is TGTGCCAGCCGCGTCACCGGGGAGCTGTTTTTT. The variable domain in full, with the rest retrieved from reference TRBV25-1 and TRBJ2-2, is EADIYQTPRYLVIGTGKKITLECSQTMGHDKMYWYQQDPGMELHLIHYSYGVNSTEKGDLSSESTVSRIRTEHFPLTLESARPSHTSQYLCASRVTGELFFGEGSRLTVL.

The V gene is TRBV2, the J gene TRBJ1-2; D might be TRBD1 (6 bases). The CDR3 runs 16 residues. V gave up 2 bases and J gave up 5 bases, with 18 bases separating them. Germline-derived CDR1 and CDR2 are SNHLY and FYNNEI. CDR3 DNA sequence: TGTGCCAGCAGTGAAAATAGGGCAGGGACATCATATGGCTACACCTTC. The encoded protein is CASSENRAGTSYGYTF. The full variable domain, its missing parts supplied by reference TRBV2 and TRBJ1-2, is EPEVTQTPSHQVTQMGQEVILRCVPISNHLYFYWYRQILGQKVEFLVSFYNNEISEKSEIFDDQFSVERPDGSNFTLKIRSTKLEDSAMYFCASSENRAGTSYGYTFGSGTRLTVV.

CDR3 loop: CASSRGGVFANTGELFF. CDR3 DNA: TGTGCCAGCAGCCGGGGTGGGGTTTTCGCGAACACCGGGGAGCTGTTTTTT. This chain connects TRBV7-9 to TRBJ2-2; maybe TRBD2 (5 bases). Germline V CDR1 and CDR2: SEHNR, FQNEAQ (reference sequence). V was trimmed by 5 bases and J by 0 bases, leaving 16 bases between them. This CDR3 region has 17 residues.

This chain joins TRBV2 and TRBJ2-1; the match to TRBD2 covers 8 bases. V gave up 3 bases and J gave up 2 bases; unmatched junction bases: 3. CDR1 and CDR2 from the germline V gene are SNHLY and FYNNEI. The CDR3 loop spans 15 amino acids. The CDR3 sequence is CASSDFGRAYNEQFF. Written as DNA, the CDR3 is TGTGCCAGCAGTGACTTCGGGAGGGCCTACAATGAGCAGTTCTTC.

The chain employs TRBV9 and TRBJ1-3; D call uncertain. Germline CDR1 reads SGDLS; CDR2 reads YYNGEE. The CDR3 loop spans 16 amino acids. V was shortened by 4 bases and J by 4 bases, with 18 bases between the two germline ends. This CDR3 reads CASSPRLYSDGNTIYF. The DNA for the CDR3 is TGTGCCAGCAGCCCCCGACTCTACTCTGACGGAAACACCATATATTTT.

This chain uses TRBV7-9 with TRBJ1-4; D is ambiguous. The CDR3 loop spans 14 amino acids. V gave up 5 bases and J gave up 2 bases, with 9 bases separating them. Germline loops: CDR1 SEHNR, CDR2 FQNEAQ (reference sequence). The CDR3 nucleotides are TGTGCCAGCAGCGCGGGCGACACTAATGAAAAACTGTTTTTT. It specifies CASSAGDTNEKLFF.